This TCR beta chain was sequenced during a study of control samples from healthy donors and cancer patients. The table came from immunoSEQ multiplex PCR; TCRdb's copy has only in-frame clones and leaves some out. The table records 100,000 to 150,000 clones, roughly 92% of them present only once. CDR1 is SEHNR, CDR2 FQNEAQ, per germline (reference sequence). This CDR3 has 18 residues. V dropped 2 bases and J dropped 10 bases, with 24 bases sitting between them. The clonotype was recovered from an elderly man with head and neck cancer. The chain combines TRBV7-9 with TRBJ1-6; D perhaps matches TRBD1 (5 bases). The sequencing sample was made of PBMCs. CDR3 residues: CASSLSGRLDGGVSPLHF. CDR3 in DNA: TGTGCCAGCAGCTTATCCGGCCGGCTGGACGGAGGGGTATCACCCCTCCACTTT.